The clone carrying this TCR beta chain was detected a few times. Antigen unknown. TCRdb processed the reads anew with MiXCR; each CDR3 protein has one entry. The sample carries about 70,000 distinct CDR3 sequences, 20% to 25% recorded once. This entry is derived from a study of T cell repertoires in cytomegalovirus infection. Turning to the study itself: Public TCR beta signatures provided an indication of both CMV infection and a matching HLA type.

The study's findings and limits: The cumulative frequency of public TCR beta families identified carriers of CMV plus the relevant HLA.

The CDR3 consists of 12 residues. The V and J ends lost 4 bases and 5 bases respectively, with 6 bases between them. Per germline, CDR1 SNHLY and CDR2 FYNNEI. This clonotype was sampled from a human donor in good health (CMV status not recorded). Some clones in this sample may be carry-over from other donors' samples. The specimen comprised CD8+ T cells from cultured PBMCs, sampled from culture after CMV antigen stimulation. This chain joins TRBV2 and TRBJ2-1; D remains ambiguous. CDR3 loop: CASSGRHNEQFF. The CDR3 region has the DNA TGTGCCAGCAGTGGACGACACAATGAGCAGTTCTTC. Combining the CDR3 with reference TRBV2 and TRBJ2-1 gives the whole variable domain EPEVTQTPSHQVTQMGQEVILRCVPISNHLYFYWYRQILGQKVEFLVSFYNNEISEKSEIFDDQFSVERPDGSNFTLKIRSTKLEDSAMYFCASSGRHNEQFFGPGTRLTVL.